One TCR beta chain is described in this entry. Its antigen is unidentified. Using its own MiXCR run on the 5' RACE reads, TCRdb lists one record per CDR3 protein. This sample yields 300,000 to 350,000 distinct CDR3 sequences, of which 10% to 15% are seen a single time; 20% to 25% belongs to the top ten. The CDR3 is made up of 17 amino acids. Germline V gives CDR1 SGHTA, CDR2 FQGNSA. The ends were cut back, 4 bases at V and 5 bases at J, with 23 bases in the middle. This sample was taken from a study of T-cell memory formation after mild COVID-19. Background on the study: Clusters were largely donor specific. The study, taken as a whole, reports: From day 15 to 85, contracting clones were balanced between CD4 and CD8, whereas later expanders leaned toward CD4+. Prior to infection, memory already included some responding clones, suggesting cross-reactive memory joined.

J is TRBJ1-2 and V is TRBV7-2, with a weak D call TRBD1 (5 bases). Sequenced sample: PBMCs or a T cell subset sorted from them (not recorded which). This clonotype was sampled from a man aged 18-30 years who had mild COVID-19 (a few samples of this study predate the infection). Cell type and time point are not known. CDR3 region: CASSWGPMRLGAYGYTF. The CDR3 DNA follows: TGTGCCAGCAGCTGGGGACCGATGCGCCTAGGGGCTTATGGCTACACCTTC.